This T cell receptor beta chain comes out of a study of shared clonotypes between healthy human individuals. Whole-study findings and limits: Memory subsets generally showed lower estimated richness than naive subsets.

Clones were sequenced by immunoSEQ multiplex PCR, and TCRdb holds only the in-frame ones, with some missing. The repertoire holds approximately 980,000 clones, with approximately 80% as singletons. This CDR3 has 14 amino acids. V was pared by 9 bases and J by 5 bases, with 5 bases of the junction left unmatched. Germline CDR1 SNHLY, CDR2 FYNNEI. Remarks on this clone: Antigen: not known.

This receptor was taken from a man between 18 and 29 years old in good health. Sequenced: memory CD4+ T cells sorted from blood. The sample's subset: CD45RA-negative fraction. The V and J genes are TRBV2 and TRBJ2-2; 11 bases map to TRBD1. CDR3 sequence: CASRGQGVTGELFF. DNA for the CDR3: TGTGCCAGTAGGGGACAGGGGGTAACCGGGGAGCTGTTTTTT.